The 21 T cell receptor beta chains below were found in one sample sequenced in a study of T cell responses to AZD1222 COVID-19 vaccine. Here immunoSEQ multiplex PCR was the method, and the copy in TCRdb shows in-frame clones only, minus some. The sample holds fewer than 150,000 clones, more than 70% seen once. Sequenced here: peripheral blood, sampled 28 days after the second AZD1222 dose. The receptors were sampled from an adult who received the AZD1222 COVID-19 vaccine.

The sample holds one count of this clone. The chain combines TRBV11-2 with TRBJ1-4, with 7 bases lining up with TRBD1. This CDR3 has 14 amino acids. The V gene's germline CDR1 is SGHAT and CDR2 FQNNGV. V shed 5 bases, J shed 4 bases, and the junction held 4 bases outside the gene matches. The CDR3, as DNA: TGTGCCAGCAGCCGGGACAGAAGTAATGAAAAACTGTTTTTT. Its translation is CASSRDRSNEKLFF.

The chain uses TRBV28 and TRBJ1-2; tentative D call: TRBD1 (5 bases). The V gene lost 8 bases and the J gene lost 8 bases, with 15 bases spanning the gap. The CDR3 totals 12 residues. Per the germline V gene, CDR1 is MDHEN and CDR2 is SYDVKM. The CDR3 sequence is CASWGRRLGYTF. The CDR3, as DNA: TGTGCCAGCTGGGGACGGCGCCTAGGCTACACCTTC.

The chain recombines TRBV5-6 with TRBJ2-7, with 11 positions matching TRBD1. The CDR3 covers 17 residues. V lost 4 bases, J lost 3 bases, and 12 bases stayed unmatched. Germline lookup yields CDR1 SGHDT and CDR2 YYEEEE. In DNA form, the CDR3 reads TGTGCCAGCAGCGTTCCCGGGACAGGGGGAGGGAGCTACGAGCAGTACTTC. Translation: CASSVPGTGGGSYEQYF. Drawing the rest from reference TRBV5-6 and TRBJ2-7, the complete variable domain is DAGVTQSPTHLIKTRGQQVTLRCSPKSGHDTVSWYQQALGQGPQFIFQYYEEEERQRGNFPDRFSGHQFPNYSSELNVNALLLGDSALYLCASSVPGTGGGSYEQYFGPGTRLTVT.

This chain connects TRBV18 to TRBJ1-4; D gene uncertain. CDR1 is KGHSH and CDR2 is LQKENI in the germline V gene. The CDR3 is 16 amino acids. The germline V and J ends were trimmed by 3 bases and 0 bases, with 11 bases remaining between them. Here the CDR3 DNA reads TGTGCCAGCTCACCGCAAAATGGGGCAACTAATGAAAAACTGTTTTTT. It yields the protein CASSPQNGATNEKLFF.

This sequence joins TRBV24-1 and TRBJ1-5; no definite D call. The CDR3 is 14 residues long. In germline, CDR1 is KGHDR, CDR2 SFDVKD. The V end was cut by 10 bases, the J end by 3 bases, with 15 bases between. The CDR3 loop reads CATLPPGHNQPQHF. The CDR3 DNA sequence: TGTGCCACTCTACCCCCGGGTCACAATCAGCCCCAGCATTTT.

The V call is TRBV29-1, the J call TRBJ1-2, with 7 bases lining up with TRBD1. This CDR3 comprises 15 residues. CDR1 is SQVTM, CDR2 ANQGSEA, per germline. Losses at the gene ends were 1 base for V and 4 bases for J; bases not matched to a gene: 9. Here the CDR3 DNA reads TGCAGCGTTGAAGCGGCAGGGGGACCACGCTATGGCTACACCTTC. Its translation: CSVEAAGGPRYGYTF. Full variable domain (outside the CDR3, taken from reference TRBV29-1 and TRBJ1-2): SAVISQKPSRDICQRGTSLTIQCQVDSQVTMMFWYRQQPGQSLTLIATANQGSEATYESGFVIDKFPISRPNLTFSTLTVSNMSPEDSSIYLCSVEAAGGPRYGYTFGSGTRLTVV.

The chain couples TRBV4-2 to TRBJ2-7, with unresolved D. The germline V and J ends were trimmed by 3 bases and 12 bases, with 15 bases remaining between them. The CDR3 covers 12 residues. Looked up from germline, CDR1 is LGHNA and CDR2 is YNFKEQ. The CDR3 DNA reads TGTGCCAGCAGCCAGGATACCTTGGTTTTGTACTTC. Translating gives CASSQDTLVLYF.

This chain connects TRBV28 to TRBJ1-4; 8 nucleotides align to TRBD1. Germline V gives CDR1 MDHEN, CDR2 SYDVKM. Germline trimming cut 2 bases from V and 3 bases from J; bases unmatched to any gene: 2. This CDR3 spans 15 amino acids. The CDR3 sequence: CASSLGQGPNEKLFF. CDR3 DNA: TGTGCCAGCAGTTTAGGACAGGGCCCTAATGAAAAACTGTTTTTT. Looking up the rest from reference TRBV28 and TRBJ1-4 gives the full variable domain: DVKVTQSSRYLVKRTGEKVFLECVQDMDHENMFWYRQDPGLGLRLIYFSYDVKMKEKGDIPEGYSVSREKKERFSLILESASTNQTSMYLCASSLGQGPNEKLFFGSGTQLSVL.

The CDR3 DNA is TGTGCCAGCAGCCTGGGACTCGGCGAGACCCAGTACTTC. This encodes CASSLGLGETQYF. The chain carries TRBV7-6 and TRBJ2-5; TRBD2 might be the D (6 bases). Germline V CDR1 and CDR2: SGHVS, FNYEAQ. The CDR3 contains 13 residues. V lost 5 bases, J lost 5 bases, and 12 bases lay in between.

V is TRBV6-1 and J is TRBJ1-5; the D gene is possibly TRBD1 (5 bases). The CDR3 spans 15 residues. The ends were cut back, 3 bases at V and 4 bases at J, with 13 bases in the middle. The germline CDR1 and CDR2 sequences are MNHNS and SASEGT. The CDR3 loop is CASSDPNDRNQPQHF. As DNA, the CDR3 is TGTGCCAGCAGTGACCCTAATGACAGAAATCAGCCCCAGCATTTT.

The rearrangement joins TRBV14 to TRBJ2-3; 9 bases line up with TRBD1. J gave up 3 bases and V 1 base, and 8 bases lay outside the gene matches. Germline CDR1 is SGHDN and CDR2 is FVKESK. This CDR3 has 17 residues. The CDR3 spells CASSQGRTGVLTDTQYF. For the CDR3, the DNA is TGTGCCAGCAGCCAAGGACGGACAGGGGTACTGACAGATACGCAGTATTTT.

The V call is TRBV7-3, the J call TRBJ2-5, with D possibly being TRBD1 (5 bases). This CDR3 has 14 amino acids. Trimming shortened V by 2 bases and J by 1 base, and 8 bases separated the two germline ends. Germline CDR1 is SGHTA and CDR2 is FQGTGA. The DNA of the CDR3 is TGTGCCAGCAGCTTAGACAGATTCCAAGAGACCCAGTACTTC. It translates to CASSLDRFQETQYF.

This chain joins TRBV19 and TRBJ1-5; D call uncertain. V lost 5 bases and J lost 0, with 8 bases in between. The CDR3 consists of 14 residues. Germline V gives CDR1 LNHDA, CDR2 SQIVND (reference sequence). CDR3 amino acids: CASSGMYSNQPQHF. The DNA for the CDR3 is TGTGCCAGTAGTGGGATGTATAGCAATCAGCCCCAGCATTTT.

The chain uses TRBV2 and TRBJ1-1; the match to TRBD1 covers 7 bases. The CDR3 contains 15 residues. Germline-derived CDR1 and CDR2 are SNHLY and FYNNEI. V dropped 6 bases and J dropped 1; count of bases not matched to a gene: 8. The CDR3 DNA reads as TGTGCCAGCAGCTCGGATGCAGGGGGGAACACTGAAGCTTTCTTT. It yields the protein CASSSDAGGNTEAFF.

V usage is TRBV6-5 and J usage is TRBJ1-2; the match to TRBD1 covers 9 bases. The CDR3 has 15 amino acids. Germline V gives CDR1 MNHEY, CDR2 SVGAGI. J was trimmed by 4 bases and V by 8 bases; bases with no gene match: 11. The CDR3: CASGSMDRGGYGYTF. In DNA form, the CDR3 reads TGTGCCAGCGGGTCTATGGACAGGGGAGGCTATGGCTACACCTTC.

V gene TRBV5-6 combines with J gene TRBJ1-2, with no clear D. CDR1 is SGHDT and CDR2 is YYEEEE in the germline V gene. The CDR3 consists of 13 residues. Trimming took 4 bases from V and 2 from J, leaving 9 bases between them. DNA of the CDR3: TGTGCCAGCAGCACAACGGTAAACTATGGCTACACCTTC. Its protein is CASSTTVNYGYTF.

J is TRBJ2-3 and V is TRBV5-6; 11 bases are a match to TRBD2. CDR3 length: 16 amino acids. J was trimmed by 5 bases and V by 4 bases; bases with no gene match: 9. Germline loops: CDR1 SGHDT, CDR2 YYEEEE. CDR3 nucleotides: TGTGCCAGCAGCCCTCCGGGACTAGCGGTGATAGATACGCAGTATTTT. Its protein is CASSPPGLAVIDTQYF.

The rearrangement uses TRBV7-2 and TRBJ1-2, with 10 bases lining up with TRBD1. Germline loops: CDR1 SGHTA, CDR2 FQGNSA. The CDR3 length is 15 residues. V gave up 8 bases and J gave up 7 bases; unmatched junction bases: 13. CDR3 in amino acids: CASGAPGQGIFGYTF. DNA of the CDR3: TGTGCCAGCGGTGCCCCGGGACAGGGGATTTTTGGCTACACCTTC. The full variable domain, completed using reference TRBV7-2 and TRBJ1-2, is GAGVSQSPSNKVTEKGKDVELRCDPISGHTALYWYRQSLGQGLEFLIYFQGNSAPDKSGLPSDRFSAERTGGSVSTLTIQRTQQEDSAVYLCASGAPGQGIFGYTFGSGTRLTVV.

The V call is TRBV27, the J call TRBJ1-5; 9 nucleotides match TRBD1. Trimming at V came to 5 bases and at J to 5 bases, leaving 4 bases not matched to a gene. Germline assignment: CDR1 MNHEY and CDR2 SMNVEV (reference sequence). The CDR3 totals 14 residues. Here the CDR3 DNA reads TGTGCCAGCAGTGAGGGACAGGGACATCAGCCCCAGCATTTT. Translated, it gives CASSEGQGHQPQHF.

V is TRBV5-4 and J is TRBJ2-3, with a possible D match to TRBD2 (5 bases). From germline, CDR1 is SGHNT and CDR2 YYREEE (reference sequence). The V gene lost 1 base and the J gene lost 2 bases, with 8 bases spanning the gap. The CDR3 extends over 14 amino acids. CDR3 sequence (DNA): TGTGCCAGCAGCTTGACTAGGGACACAGATACGCAGTATTTT. It codes for CASSLTRDTDTQYF.

CDR3 loop: CASSTENYGYTF. CDR3 bases: TGTGCCAGCAGCACAGAGAACTATGGCTACACCTTC. J is TRBJ1-2 and V is TRBV6-5, with D unresolved. V was cut by 6 bases and J by 2 bases, with 7 bases left in between. This CDR3 spans 12 amino acids. Germline assignment: CDR1 MNHEY and CDR2 SVGAGI.